This T cell receptor beta chain comes out of a study of T-cell memory formation after mild COVID-19. TCRdb analysed the 5' RACE reads with MiXCR anew, one entry per CDR3 protein. The data show tens of thousands of distinct CDR3 sequences, with around an eighth seen just once and about a quarter held by the top ten. The sample holds a few counts of this clonotype. Trimming removed 7 bases at V and 1 base at J, with 6 bases between. The CDR3 loop spans 12 amino acids. The gene calls are TRBV12-3 or TRBV12-4 and TRBJ2-3; D unresolved. The sample consisted of PBMCs or a T cell subset sorted from them (not recorded which). The TCR comes from an adult woman who had mild COVID-19 (a few samples of this study predate the infection). Cell type and time point are not known. The CDR3 region has the DNA TGTGCCAGCACTAGGGGCACAGATACGCAGTATTTT. Protein sequence: CASTRGTDTQYF.